This TCR beta chain stems from a study of spatial heterogeneity in lung cancer. Study-level background: The donors were fewer than 80 patients with non-small cell lung cancer that was early-stage and untreated. The count of detected beta-chain sequences consistently exceeded that of alpha-chain sequences.

In the library, each TCR cDNA molecule bore its own unique molecular identifier. TCRdb independently ran MiXCR on the 5' RACE reads; one entry per CDR3 protein. The profile shows 100,000 to 120,000 distinct CDR3 sequences, about a tenth of them singletons. Germline V gene sequence: CDR1 SQVTM, CDR2 ANQGSEA. CDR3 length: 14 amino acids. The V and J ends lost 5 bases and 2 bases respectively, with 15 bases between them. Time point in this sample: blood at routine non-recurrence follow-up after resection. Unsorted tumor, nontumor lung tissue or cryopreserved PBMC supplied the whole RNA. Sequencing was performed on PBMCs, taken at follow-up. This clonotype was obtained from a female donor with early-stage non-small cell lung cancer. This chain links TRBV29-1 with TRBJ1-1; no clear D. The CDR3 sequence is CSVRVALANTEAFF. The CDR3 region has the DNA TGCAGCGTTAGGGTGGCGTTGGCCAACACTGAAGCTTTCTTT. Combining the CDR3 with reference TRBV29-1 and TRBJ1-1 gives the whole variable domain SAVISQKPSRDICQRGTSLTIQCQVDSQVTMMFWYRQQPGQSLTLIATANQGSEATYESGFVIDKFPISRPNLTFSTLTVSNMSPEDSSIYLCSVRVALANTEAFFGQGTRLTVV.